This T cell receptor (beta chain) is drawn from a study of cytomegalovirus exposure and HLA in healthy donors (TCRdb year 2017). Background for the entire study: According to a later analysis, the approximately 120 validation repertoires were produced on the same platform as the approximately 610 repertoires of the first cohort. The study combined high-throughput TCR immunosequencing, statistical association of individual TCRs with disease status, and machine learning to predict cytomegalovirus infection status. The study aimed to test whether signatures of past pathogen exposure could be identified by cataloging public T cell receptors. Along with the approximately 650-subject first cohort, a separate validation cohort of around 120 different subjects was used. On the study overall, not on this receptor specifically: In vitro tests confirmed that a few of the cytomegalovirus-associated TCR beta chains recognize cytomegalovirus antigens. In the study, approximately 160 TCR beta chains were listed as associated with cytomegalovirus. Of the cluster scores, approximately 95% were above 0 in a later analysis, which found that TCRs clustered in the first cohort also tended to co-occur in the 130 or so validation repertoires. All 130 or so repertoires were used to score co-occurrence in the validation cohort in a later analysis, because that analysis had no HLA typing for the cohort. In both the original and validation cohorts, the classifier was reported to diagnose cytomegalovirus status with high specificity and sensitivity. Most TCR sequences were observed very rarely across donors, whereas some public TCRs were present in many individuals. According to the authors, the approach could potentially be generalized to other disease states and immunological phenotypes.

Donors formed part of the validation cohort, which comprised about 130 subjects and was distinct from the first cohort of 670 or so subjects. Measured from the cysteine to the phenylalanine, the CDR3 is 15 residues long. Only the CDR3 region is kept as DNA, spanning 45 bases read in frame from base 1. The V and J ends are trimmed by 4 bases and 0 bases, leaving 12 bases between them. The germline V gene specifies SGHVS as CDR1 and FNYEAQ as CDR2. Concerning this clone itself: No cognate antigen has been identified for it. No much larger clone is present one base from it, and per-base qualities are unavailable.

The library was generated by the immunoSEQ multiplex PCR assay. The paper's processing steps were these. To diagnose cytomegalovirus status from the catalog of TCR beta chain sequences, a statistical classification framework was built. TCRdb holds this immuneACCESS table with in-frame rearrangements only. Some clones are missing; in checked studies, unresolved V genes explain under half, and the rest has no known cause. Clone size and the V and J calls come from that table; the DNA yielded D and trimming. The sample table records about 160,000 clones; about 96% of these occur just once. In total, the top ten clones hold approximately 0.82% of the sample.

Sequenced sample: PBMCs. The chain is made from TRBV7-6 and TRBJ1-1; TRBD1 could be the D gene, as 5 bases match. The origin of this receptor is a woman aged 18 to 35 in good health and CMV-seronegative. The CDR3 region has the sequence CASSSPTALNTEAFF. The nucleotide sequence is TGTGCCAGCAGCTCACCGACAGCCTTGAACACTGAAGCTTTCTTT.